This TCR beta chain was recovered during a study of STAT5B mutations in CD4+ large granular lymphocyte leukemia. Generated by immunoSEQ multiplex PCR, the TCRdb table keeps only in-frame clones and is missing some. The table records tens of thousands of clones, 81% of them present only once. CDR1 is MNHEY, CDR2 SVGAGI, per germline. Unmatched junction bases numbered 7, after V lost 4 bases and J lost 0 bases. The CDR3 runs to 16 residues. The clonotype originates from a human donor in good health. The sample was CD4+ T cells from blood buffy coats. The chain uses TRBV6-5 and TRBJ2-7; TRBD2 matches 9 bases. CDR3 bases: TGTGCCAGCAGTTTGGGCGGGGGGGGAAGCTCCTACGAGCAGTACGTC. This codes for CASSLGGGGSSYEQYV.